The clone carrying this TCR beta chain was counted a few times. Antigen unknown. V was shortened by 8 bases and J by 9 bases, with 17 bases between the two germline ends. The CDR3 covers 12 residues. CDR1 MDHEN and CDR2 SYDVKM come from the germline V gene. This sample stems from a study of T cell clonotyping in hematopoietic cell transplantation. Profiling relied on immunoSEQ multiplex PCR, and the TCRdb table lists in-frame clones only, not all of them. Among about 16,000 clones listed, about 71% were seen once. Findings and limits, study-wide: CD4 and CD8 repertoire contributions could not be separated without sorting. At the given depth, recipient repertoires were over 95% de novo clonotypes. Pathologically expanded recipient clonotypes increased progressively from day 30 to day 180 as diversity fell.

The rearrangement uses TRBV28 and TRBJ2-7; D is possibly TRBD2 (5 bases). The specimen was peripheral blood mononuclear cells. This TCR derives from a woman aged 55 to 70 in good health. Some clones in this sample may be carry-over from other donors' samples. The CDR3 DNA sequence: TGTGCCAGCTTCGGCTGGGCGGCGGGGCAGTACTTC. It codes for CASFGWAAGQYF.